Sequencing of this TCR beta chain was carried out in a study of shared clonotypes between healthy human individuals. Measured with immunoSEQ multiplex PCR; TCRdb has only the in-frame clones, and not every one. The sample shows roughly 700,000 clones, around 72% of them seen only once. V lost 4 bases, J lost 6 bases, and 4 bases stayed unmatched. Germline V CDR1 and CDR2: SGHAT, FQNNGV. This CDR3 has 15 residues. Concerning this clone itself: Other DNA sequences within the sample encode an identical CDR3.

The receptor was derived from a woman aged 30 to 39 in good health. Sequences were obtained from memory CD4+ T cells sorted from blood. Subset: CD45RA-negative fraction. V and J are TRBV11-2 and TRBJ2-1, with 12 positions matching TRBD1. The CDR3 DNA reads as TGTGCCAGCAGCTCACGGGACAGGGGGCTCAATGAGCAGTTCTTC. It encodes CASSSRDRGLNEQFF.